This TCR beta chain stems from a study of blood T cell repertoires in COVID-19. Measured with immunoSEQ multiplex PCR; TCRdb has only the in-frame clones, and not every one. The profile covers around 180,000 clones, with 74% appearing a single time and 2.5% to 3.5% taken by the ten largest. This CDR3 region has 16 residues. Germline CDR1 and CDR2: MDHEN and SYDVKM. Trimming stripped 5 bases from V and 3 bases from J, with 16 bases between. This TCR came from a woman older than 75 with acute or convalescent COVID-19. V gene TRBV28 combines with J gene TRBJ2-2, with D possibly TRBD1 on 6 matching bases. Sequencing input: peripheral blood. The CDR3 bases are TGTGCCAGCAGTCCTTTGAGGGGGTCAGACACCGGGGAGCTGTTTTTT. This sequence encodes CASSPLRGSDTGELFF.